These 10 T cell receptor beta chains came from one sample sequenced in a study of neoadjuvant anti-PD-1 for oral cavity cancer. The method was immunoSEQ multiplex PCR; TCRdb's version includes in-frame clones alone and lacks a portion of them. Of over 9,500 clones listed, under 60% are singletons. Sequences were derived from tumor tissue, sampled before nivolumab (anti-PD-1) treatment. Receptor source: a person aged 35-80 years with oral cavity squamous cell carcinoma.

The rearrangement uses TRBV28 and TRBJ2-7, with D tentatively TRBD2 (7 bases). The CDR3 covers 15 residues. V lost 3 bases, J lost 6 bases, and 18 bases lay in between. The germline CDR1 and CDR2 sequences are MDHEN and SYDVKM. CDR3 DNA: TGTGCCAGCAGTTTTCAGGGGCGGGAGAGCGTCGAGCAGTACTTC. This gives the protein CASSFQGRESVEQYF.

The rearrangement joins TRBV5-1 to TRBJ2-3; tentatively, D is TRBD1 (7 bases). The V end lost 4 bases, the J end lost 4 bases, and 13 bases lay between the germline ends. There are 14 residues in the CDR3. Germline V CDR1 and CDR2: SGHRS, YFSETQ. In nucleotides, the CDR3 is TGCGCCAGCAGCCGGCCAGGGGGGCCAGATACGCAGTATTTT. Translating it yields CASSRPGGPDTQYF.

This chain links TRBV11-2 with TRBJ1-1; 10 nucleotides line up with TRBD1. Trimming removed 5 bases from V and 3 bases from J; junction bases left unmatched: 6. This CDR3 contains 15 residues. Germline V CDR1 and CDR2: SGHAT, FQNNGV. The CDR3 DNA is TGTGCCAGCAGCCCCCCCGGGACAGGGGACACTGAAGCTTTCTTT. Amino acids: CASSPPGTGDTEAFF.

The chain joins TRBV5-1 to TRBJ1-4, with D perhaps matching TRBD1 (6 bases). V lost 0 bases and J lost 7, with 13 bases in between. Germline CDR1 and CDR2: SGHRS and YFSETQ. CDR3 length: 15 residues. The CDR3 loop reads CASSLAKGGFEKLFF. The CDR3 nucleotides are TGCGCCAGCAGCTTGGCCAAGGGGGGGTTTGAAAAACTGTTTTTT.

The chain employs TRBV10-3 and TRBJ1-4, with TRBD1 as a possible D gene (5 bases). The CDR3 extends over 13 amino acids. Germline V gives CDR1 ENHRY, CDR2 SYGVKD. V gave up 0 bases and J gave up 11 bases, with 10 bases separating them. The CDR3 region is CAISESIGDKLFF. The DNA of the CDR3 is TGTGCCATCAGTGAGTCGATAGGGGACAAACTGTTTTTT.

This clone came up a few times. This chain connects TRBV29-1 to TRBJ1-2, with D perhaps matching TRBD1 (6 bases). This CDR3 contains 11 residues. The V end lost 7 bases, the J end lost 2 bases, and 8 bases lay between the germline ends. The germline gives CDR1 SQVTM, CDR2 ANQGSEA. The CDR3: CSAGQNYGYTF. CDR3 bases: TGCAGCGCTGGACAGAACTATGGCTACACCTTC.

This clone is labeled as medium-sized. CDR3 residues: CASSEALGTSGKETQYF. In DNA form, the CDR3 reads TGTGCCAGCAGTGAAGCGCTTGGCACTAGCGGAAAAGAGACCCAGTACTTC. This chain uses TRBV2 with TRBJ2-5, with 8 bases matching TRBD2. CDR1 is SNHLY, CDR2 FYNNEI, per germline. This CDR3 has 17 amino acids. With 0 bases clipped from V and 3 bases from J, the junction kept 9 bases outside the gene matches.

This clone was detected a few times. V and J are TRBV10-2 and TRBJ1-5, with 10 bases lining up with TRBD1. With 4 bases clipped from V and 1 base from J, the junction kept 7 bases outside the gene matches. The CDR3 consists of 17 residues. Germline CDR1 is WSHSY and CDR2 is SAAADI. This CDR3 is CASSAGQGGNSNQPQHF. For the CDR3, the DNA is TGCGCCAGCAGTGCCGGACAGGGGGGAAACAGCAATCAGCCCCAGCATTTT.

In its sample, this clone was seen a few times. The chain recombines TRBV5-1 with TRBJ1-1, with D possibly being TRBD1 (5 bases). Germline values: CDR1 SGHRS, CDR2 YFSETQ. The CDR3 spans 18 residues. Trimming removed 1 base at V and 1 base at J, with 20 bases between. The CDR3 DNA follows: TGCGCCAGCAGCTTGAGGAGGCTTGAACTTAGGGGGAACACTGAAGCTTTCTTT. Its translation is CASSLRRLELRGNTEAFF. Full variable domain (rest looked up from reference TRBV5-1 and TRBJ1-1): KAGVTQTPRYLIKTRGQQVTLSCSPISGHRSVSWYQQTPGQGLQFLFEYFSETQRNKGNFPGRFSGRQFSNSRSEMNVSTLELGDSALYLCASSLRRLELRGNTEAFFGQGTRLTVV.

By frequency in the sample, this clone is medium-sized (0.01 to 0.1%). The V and J genes are TRBV5-6 and TRBJ1-1; D possibly corresponds to TRBD1 (5 bases). The CDR3 spans 11 residues. Germline V gene lookup returns CDR1 SGHDT and CDR2 YYEEEE. V shed 2 bases and J shed 11 bases, with 10 bases lying between them. Here the CDR3 DNA reads TGTGCCAGCAGCTTAGAGGGGTCCGCTTTCTTT. Residues: CASSLEGSAFF.